A selection of T cell receptor beta chains follows, all from one sample in a study of T cells expressing NK-cell markers. TCRdb reprocessed the 5' RACE reads, keeping one entry per CDR3 protein, no DNA. Its table lists some 410,000 distinct CDR3 sequences. The specimen sequenced was blood T cells: a sorted CD56 or NKG2C T cell subset, CD4+ or CD8+ T cells, or bulk PBMC T cells (not recorded which). Receptor source: a woman aged 18-69 years in good health. Both conserved end residues are part of each CDR3.

v_call: TRBV9; j_call: TRBJ2-5; cdr3_aa: CASSVGLSIETQYF
v_call: TRBV7-2; j_call: TRBJ2-3; cdr3_aa: CASSRPFSEETDTQYF
v_call: TRBV6-2/TRBV6-3; j_call: TRBJ2-2; cdr3_aa: CASLLLAGAGTGELFF
v_call: TRBV7-2; j_call: TRBJ2-1; cdr3_aa: CASSPRGLRYEQFF
v_call: TRBV15; j_call: TRBJ2-3; cdr3_aa: CATGKRGSTDTQYF
v_call: TRBV18; j_call: TRBJ2-1; cdr3_aa: CASSPFTTLNEQFF
v_call: TRBV11-2; j_call: TRBJ1-2; cdr3_aa: CASSPITVYGYTF
v_call: TRBV7-8; j_call: TRBJ1-1; cdr3_aa: CASSLDDTNTEAFF
v_call: TRBV11-2; j_call: TRBJ2-3; cdr3_aa: CASSPRDRGSDTQYF
v_call: TRBV29-1; j_call: TRBJ1-2; cdr3_aa: CSADRGSYGYTF
v_call: TRBV20-1; j_call: TRBJ1-1; cdr3_aa: CSARMNTEAFF
v_call: TRBV29-1; j_call: TRBJ1-1; cdr3_aa: CSVLVGNTEAFF
v_call: TRBV12-3/TRBV12-4; j_call: TRBJ1-1; cdr3_aa: CASSRPPGNTEAFF
v_call: TRBV5-4; j_call: TRBJ2-2; cdr3_aa: CASSTMGPGPGELFF
v_call: TRBV11-2; j_call: TRBJ1-2; cdr3_aa: CASSHQRGWYGYTF
v_call: TRBV12-3/TRBV12-4; j_call: TRBJ2-5; cdr3_aa: CASSRPNRDRETQYF
v_call: TRBV7-2; j_call: TRBJ1-1; cdr3_aa: CASSLAAANTEAFF
v_call: TRBV5-1; j_call: TRBJ1-1; cdr3_aa: CASSRGQDNTEAFF
v_call: TRBV6-1; j_call: TRBJ1-5; cdr3_aa: CASSGRTGPEEPQHF
v_call: TRBV4-3; j_call: TRBJ2-7; cdr3_aa: CASSQGVTSGRKDEQYF
v_call: TRBV29-1; j_call: TRBJ2-7; cdr3_aa: CSVPGLYEQYF
v_call: TRBV28; j_call: TRBJ2-7; cdr3_aa: CASSRPLAGVYEQYF
v_call: TRBV24-1; j_call: TRBJ2-1; cdr3_aa: CATSDTAPGLANNEQFF
v_call: TRBV5-4; j_call: TRBJ1-2; cdr3_aa: CASSLGAGTETYGYTF
v_call: TRBV27; j_call: TRBJ1-6; cdr3_aa: CASSLWDSAYNSPLHF
v_call: TRBV24-1; j_call: TRBJ1-2; cdr3_aa: CATSDVTADGYTF
v_call: TRBV5-1; j_call: TRBJ2-4; cdr3_aa: CASSLEGGIVIQYF
v_call: TRBV28; j_call: TRBJ2-5; cdr3_aa: CASSGTNQETQYF
v_call: TRBV7-9; j_call: TRBJ1-1; cdr3_aa: CASSFGRQEGAFF
v_call: TRBV24-1; j_call: TRBJ2-7; cdr3_aa: CATSDSYEQYF
v_call: TRBV4-2; j_call: TRBJ2-5; cdr3_aa: CASSQDNGVETQYF
v_call: TRBV7-2; j_call: TRBJ2-7; cdr3_aa: CASSLGDSVREQYF
v_call: TRBV29-1; j_call: TRBJ2-7; cdr3_aa: CSVKKVWGPYEQYF
v_call: TRBV11-2; j_call: TRBJ2-7; cdr3_aa: CASSRLPAGLAVYEQYF
v_call: TRBV15; j_call: TRBJ2-1; cdr3_aa: CATTAGRSSYNEQFF
v_call: TRBV2; j_call: TRBJ1-4; cdr3_aa: CASSDGLANEKLFF
v_call: TRBV9; j_call: TRBJ2-2; cdr3_aa: CASSVEGRRTGELFF
v_call: TRBV20-1; j_call: TRBJ1-1; cdr3_aa: CSAGSARGNTEAFF
v_call: TRBV6-2/TRBV6-3; j_call: TRBJ1-1; cdr3_aa: CASVQGIDMADTEAFF
v_call: TRBV15; j_call: TRBJ1-1; cdr3_aa: CATSREQGNTEAFF